This TCR beta chain is from a study of blood T cells in healthy people across ages. Study-wide results and limits: Researchers said unsorted PBMCs prevented a conclusive naive versus antigen-experienced comparison. Older individuals had lower TCR beta diversity per million T cells (the decline was roughly linear).

With regard to this clonotype: Its antigen is undetermined.

The second PCR ran roughly 7 to 11 cycles with a sample-barcoded 5' primer and J-beta primers. The template-switch adaptor, which had 12 random nucleotides, put a tag on each cDNA molecule. From each sample, at least 2.5 million paired-end reads containing CDR3 were obtained. TCRdb re-analysed the 5' RACE reads in MiXCR, keeping a single row per CDR3 protein. The top ten clones hold around 21% of a sample with almost 1 million distinct CDR3 sequences, roughly 51% of them seen once. This receptor was taken from a woman between 55 and 75 years old in good health. Sequenced material: blood.

CDR3 sequence (DNA): TGTGCCAGCAGCTGGGGCCCCCAGGACCTCTACGAGCAGTACTTC. Translation gives CASSWGPQDLYEQYF. The chain recombines TRBV11-2 with TRBJ2-7; the D gene is possibly TRBD1 (5 bases). The ends were cut back, 4 bases at V and 3 bases at J, with 16 bases in the middle. The CDR3 runs 15 residues. CDR1 is SGHAT and CDR2 is FQNNGV in the germline V gene.